The 26 T cell receptor beta chains in this list originate from one sample, sequenced in a study of cytomegalovirus exposure and HLA in healthy donors. PCR involved 60 Vbeta and 13 Jbeta primers. The assay was immunoSEQ multiplex PCR, and TCRdb's table has in-frame clones only and misses some. The sample includes 150,000 to 200,000 clones. The sample was PBMCs. Receptor source: a man aged 30 to 45 in good health and CMV-seronegative.

V usage is TRBV5-4 and J usage is TRBJ2-3, with 7 bases identical to TRBD1. Germline V gene sequence: CDR1 SGHNT, CDR2 YYREEE (reference sequence). J was trimmed by 0 bases and V by 4 bases; bases with no gene match: 8. There are 16 residues in the CDR3. As DNA, the CDR3 is TGTGCCAGCAGCAAATCCGGGACAGACAGCACAGATACGCAGTATTTT. Protein sequence: CASSKSGTDSTDTQYF.

The chain employs TRBV7-9 and TRBJ2-5; TRBD1 might be the D (5 bases). CDR3 length: 13 amino acids. Between the trimmed V and J ends, which lost 1 base and 4 bases, there was a span of 7 bases. Germline CDR1 is SEHNR and CDR2 is FQNEAQ (reference sequence). The DNA of the CDR3 is TGTGCCAGCAGCTTAGGGCAGGGAGAGACCCAGTACTTC. Translation gives CASSLGQGETQYF.

The DNA for the CDR3 is TGTGCCAGCAGCCCCGGGGTGCCGTATGGCTACACCTTC. Translated: CASSPGVPYGYTF. V and J are TRBV7-9 and TRBJ1-2; unclear D gene. The V gene lost 5 bases and the J gene lost 5 bases, with 12 bases spanning the gap. The germline V gene encodes CDR1 SEHNR and CDR2 FQNEAQ (reference sequence). The CDR3 covers 13 residues.

This chain uses TRBV18 with TRBJ2-3, with 8 bases lining up with TRBD2. The CDR3 extends over 14 amino acids. From germline, CDR1 is KGHSH and CDR2 LQKENI. The V segment lost 3 bases and the J segment 5 bases; nucleotides outside the gene matches: 4. Here the CDR3 reads CASSPSGSKDTQYF. The DNA of the CDR3 is TGTGCCAGCTCACCCAGCGGGAGTAAAGATACGCAGTATTTT.

The J gene is TRBJ1-2, the V gene TRBV5-1, with no clear D. This CDR3 is built from 13 residues. V was cut by 1 base and J by 6 bases, with 10 bases left in between. CDR1 and CDR2 from the germline V gene are SGHRS and YFSETQ. The CDR3 DNA is TGCGCCAGCAGCTTGTCGGACGGGGATGGCTACACCTTC. Translating gives CASSLSDGDGYTF.

DNA for the CDR3: TGCGCCAGCGGGACAGGGGGTTACGAGCAGTACTTC. Its protein product is CASGTGGYEQYF. The rearrangement links TRBV10-2 to TRBJ2-7, with 11 positions matching TRBD1. The germline CDR1 and CDR2 sequences are WSHSY and SAAADI. The junction had 1 base not matched to a gene; V was cut back by 8 bases and J by 4 bases. The CDR3 is made up of 12 amino acids.

V usage is TRBV5-1 and J usage is TRBJ2-3, with D unresolved. Trimming removed 4 bases at V and 2 bases at J, with 11 bases between. There are 14 residues in the CDR3. Germline values: CDR1 SGHRS, CDR2 YFSETQ. In DNA form, the CDR3 reads TGCGCCAGCAGCACATCACAGACCACAGATACGCAGTATTTT. It codes for CASSTSQTTDTQYF.

The genes are TRBV19 and TRBJ2-5; D is undetermined. CDR3 size: 15 residues. Germline V gives CDR1 LNHDA, CDR2 SQIVND (reference sequence). V was pared by 3 bases and J by 3 bases, with 14 bases between. The CDR3: CASSMAIRLEETQYF. CDR3 coding DNA: TGTGCCAGTAGTATGGCGATCAGGCTGGAAGAGACCCAGTACTTC.

The rearrangement joins TRBV30 to TRBJ2-7; D is perhaps TRBD2 (5 bases). Germline lookup yields CDR1 GTSNPN and CDR2 SVGIG (reference sequence). This CDR3 contains 14 residues. Trimming cost V 2 bases and J 2 bases, with 13 bases left between them. The CDR3 region has the DNA TGTGCCTGGAGTTTCCCGGGAAGCCCCTACGAGCAGTACTTC. Protein: CAWSFPGSPYEQYF.

CDR3 sequence: CASSMFRFYEQYF. The CDR3 nucleotides are TGTGCCAGTAGTATGTTTCGGTTTTACGAGCAGTACTTC. The rearrangement uses TRBV19 and TRBJ2-7; D unresolved. Looked up from germline, CDR1 is LNHDA and CDR2 is SQIVND (reference sequence). Between the trimmed V and J ends, which lost 3 bases and 4 bases, there was a span of 10 bases. This CDR3 contains 13 residues.

J is TRBJ1-4 and V is TRBV28; D gene ambiguous. The V gene lost 7 bases and the J gene lost 3 bases, with 9 bases spanning the gap. This CDR3 is built from 13 residues. Germline CDR1 and CDR2: MDHEN and SYDVKM. Here the CDR3 reads CASMSGSNEKLFF. CDR3 coding DNA: TGTGCCAGCATGTCCGGGTCTAATGAAAAACTGTTTTTT.

The genes are TRBV29-1 and TRBJ2-7, with D perhaps matching TRBD1 (6 bases). The V gene lost 1 base and the J gene lost 1 base, with 11 bases spanning the gap. In germline, CDR1 is SQVTM, CDR2 ANQGSEA. CDR3 length: 14 residues. The CDR3: CSVEAPQGSYEQYF. For the CDR3, the DNA is TGCAGCGTTGAAGCTCCCCAGGGGTCCTACGAGCAGTACTTC.

The rearrangement links TRBV7-9 to TRBJ1-1; a weak D match, TRBD1 (5 bases). With 3 bases removed from V and 3 bases from J, the gap between germline ends came to 8 bases. CDR3 length: 13 residues. Per germline, CDR1 SEHNR and CDR2 FQNEAQ (reference sequence). CDR3 nucleotides: TGTGCCAGCAGCTTGGGGACTCACACTGAAGCTTTCTTT. It is translated as CASSLGTHTEAFF.

V and J are TRBV5-1 and TRBJ2-7; TRBD1 agrees at 7 bases. CDR3 length: 14 residues. V lost 8 bases, J lost 5 bases, and 13 bases stayed unmatched. The germline V gene encodes CDR1 SGHRS and CDR2 YFSETQ. Written as DNA, the CDR3 is TGCGCCAGTAGACCGGGACAGCCATATGACGAGCAGTACTTC. Encoded protein: CASRPGQPYDEQYF.

This rearrangement joins TRBV6-5 to TRBJ1-1; 7 nucleotides line up with TRBD1. There are 14 residues in the CDR3. J gave up 2 bases and V 6 bases, and 6 bases lay outside the gene matches. Per germline, CDR1 MNHEY and CDR2 SVGAGI. CDR3 protein: CASSWRDSNTEAFF. CDR3 bases: TGTGCCAGCAGCTGGCGGGACAGTAACACTGAAGCTTTCTTT.

The chain is built from TRBV7-9 and TRBJ1-4; D is ambiguous. Trimming removed 2 bases at V and 17 bases at J, with 15 bases between. The CDR3 sequence is 12 residues long. Germline V CDR1 and CDR2: SEHNR, FQNEAQ (reference sequence). CDR3 loop: CASSLQQNKKFF. In DNA form, the CDR3 reads TGTGCCAGCAGCTTACAACAGAATAAAAAATTTTTT.

The genes are TRBV28 and TRBJ1-5; D unresolved. From germline, CDR1 is MDHEN and CDR2 SYDVKM. The CDR3 sequence is 15 residues long. V lost 3 bases, J lost 9 bases, and 18 bases lay in between. CDR3 protein: CASSFNPGGVRPQHF. CDR3 DNA: TGTGCCAGCAGTTTTAATCCGGGCGGGGTGAGGCCCCAGCATTTT.

The rearrangement links TRBV6-5 to TRBJ1-5; a weak D match, TRBD1 (5 bases). V was shortened by 5 bases and J by 2 bases, with 10 bases between the two germline ends. The CDR3 consists of 14 residues. Per the germline V gene, CDR1 is MNHEY and CDR2 is SVGAGI. CDR3 in DNA: TGTGCCAGCAGTGAAACGGGGGGCAATCAGCCCCAGCATTTT. It encodes CASSETGGNQPQHF.

The rearrangement joins TRBV15 to TRBJ2-1; 8 bases agree with TRBD2. The CDR3 extends over 17 amino acids. J was trimmed by 0 bases and V by 8 bases; bases with no gene match: 12. The germline CDR1 and CDR2 sequences are LNHNV and YYDKDF (reference sequence). For the CDR3, the DNA is TGTGCCACCGGTCGAACGGCTAGCGGGTCCTCCTACAATGAGCAGTTCTTC. The encoded protein is CATGRTASGSSYNEQFF.

The chain is built from TRBV7-3 and TRBJ2-1; D call uncertain. The CDR3 extends over 13 amino acids. V shed 1 base and J shed 5 bases, with 6 bases lying between them. CDR1 is SGHTA, CDR2 FQGTGA, per germline. The CDR3 DNA sequence: TGTGCCAGCAGCTTAAGCCTAAACAATGAGCAGTTCTTC. Amino acid sequence: CASSLSLNNEQFF.

The rearrangement joins TRBV27 to TRBJ1-2; TRBD1 agrees at 9 bases. The CDR3 has 16 amino acids. V lost 5 bases to trimming and J lost 4 bases; unmatched junction nucleotides: 11. Germline assignment: CDR1 MNHEY and CDR2 SMNVEV (reference sequence). The CDR3 sequence: CASSPGPGQGVYGYTF. In nucleotides, the CDR3 is TGTGCCAGCAGTCCCGGCCCGGGACAGGGAGTCTATGGCTACACCTTC.

The chain employs TRBV4-1 and TRBJ2-2, with 12 bases aligning to TRBD2. Per germline, CDR1 MGHRA and CDR2 YSYEKL. CDR3 length: 16 amino acids. The J segment lost 5 bases and the V segment lost 4 bases, leaving 5 bases of the junction unmatched. The CDR3 loop is CASSRRLAGETGELFF. The CDR3 bases are TGCGCCAGCAGCCGCAGACTAGCGGGAGAGACCGGGGAGCTGTTTTTT.

The chain recombines TRBV2 with TRBJ2-3; D ambiguous. V lost 3 bases to trimming and J lost 6 bases, with 16 bases between them. Germline V gives CDR1 SNHLY, CDR2 FYNNEI. The CDR3 loop spans 15 amino acids. The CDR3 region is CASSEERVRGDTQYF. CDR3 coding DNA: TGTGCCAGCAGTGAGGAGCGAGTCCGTGGGGATACGCAGTATTTT.

CDR3 DNA: TGTGCCAGCAGCCCCGCGGGGACAACTAATGAAAAACTGTTTTTT. It translates to CASSPAGTTNEKLFF. This chain uses TRBV7-9 with TRBJ1-4, with D unclear. CDR1 is SEHNR and CDR2 is FQNEAQ in the germline V gene (reference sequence). The V end lost 5 bases, the J end lost 0 bases, and 10 bases lay between the germline ends. This CDR3 spans 15 amino acids.

This chain joins TRBV11-3 and TRBJ2-7; 9 bases align to TRBD1. From germline, CDR1 is SGHNT and CDR2 YENEEA. The length of the CDR3 is 17 residues. V trimming: 5 bases; J trimming: 2 bases; junction bases outside the gene matches: 13. CDR3 protein: CASSRLRTGTGTYEQYF. In nucleotides, the CDR3 is TGTGCCAGCAGCCGACTCAGGACCGGGACAGGGACCTACGAGCAGTACTTC.

Comment on this clone: Other DNA sequences in the same sample also yield this CDR3. This chain joins TRBV6-5 and TRBJ1-4; a possible D gene is TRBD1 (5 bases). The length of the CDR3 is 15 residues. Germline CDR1 is MNHEY and CDR2 is SVGAGI. Trimming took off 0 bases at V and 7 bases at J, with 12 bases between the two ends. The CDR3 protein is CASSYSAGVGEKLFF. For the CDR3, the DNA is TGTGCCAGCAGTTACTCGGCGGGGGTGGGTGAAAAACTGTTTTTT.